The rows below give T cell receptor beta chains drawn from one sample of a study of blood T cells in healthy people across ages. TCRdb re-derived calls from the 5' RACE reads in MiXCR, one entry per CDR3 protein. The sample has roughly 1,800,000 distinct CDR3 sequences, 49% seen once. The sequencing sample was made of blood. These TCRs come from a woman between 35 and 50 years old in good health. Each CDR3 is given with its conserved first and last residue.

j_gene,v_gene,CDR3aa
TRBJ2-3,TRBV9,CASKKTSGSTDTQYF
TRBJ1-1,TRBV5-6,CASRQTGVGNLEAFF
TRBJ2-3,TRBV27,CASSSEDRVADTQYF
TRBJ2-3,TRBV10-3,CAIKGDRTDTQYF
TRBJ2-5,TRBV7-8,CASSLVKWETQYF
TRBJ2-6,TRBV29-1,CSVDKFTSAGANVLTF
TRBJ2-6,TRBV4-3,CASSLGLDPANVLTF
TRBJ1-2,TRBV2,CASPDRFYGYTF
TRBJ2-7,TRBV6-5,CASSYTGVRTQYF
TRBJ2-7,TRBV10-3,CAISESGVAYEQYF
TRBJ1-4,TRBV5-1,CASSRTGLSTNEKLFF
TRBJ2-3,TRBV10-3,CAISESAGAEDTQYF
TRBJ2-3,TRBV6-5,CASSYQQGHTDTQYF
TRBJ1-2,TRBV7-9,CASSLTHRGGEGWNGYTF
TRBJ1-4,TRBV6-5,CASSYGQAINEKLFF
TRBJ2-7,TRBV20-1,CSASTSGPYEQYF
TRBJ2-5,TRBV20-1,CSAGGGWVETQYF
TRBJ2-7,TRBV9,CASSVGGPASFEQYF
TRBJ2-7,TRBV24-1,CATSDFTSGGFNEQYF
TRBJ1-1,TRBV5-1,CASSLVGPEAFF
TRBJ1-5,TRBV20-1,CSARRDTLPNQPQHF
TRBJ2-5,TRBV5-5,CASSLSAAEETQYF
TRBJ2-7,TRBV4-1,CASSQDPATGHYEQYF
TRBJ2-7,TRBV29-1,CSGGDTYEQYF
TRBJ1-2,TRBV6-6,CASTPEGLGGYTF
TRBJ2-3,TRBV12-3/TRBV12-4,CASRAGVTLGTDTQYF
TRBJ1-2,TRBV6-6,CASSAIATVNYGYTF
TRBJ1-2,TRBV7-9,CASSSTGDYAYGYTF
TRBJ2-7,TRBV6-5,CASSYFPYGGVNSYEQYF
TRBJ2-1,TRBV4-3,CASSQDQYAGENNEQFF
TRBJ2-4,TRBV5-1,CASSLESSGGILAKNIQYF
TRBJ2-1,TRBV25-1,CASSEYDARYPRNEQFF
TRBJ2-5,TRBV5-6,CASSWYRGSEQYF
TRBJ2-2,TRBV29-1,CSVELLGELFF
TRBJ2-4,TRBV9,CASSGQGGDIQYF
TRBJ1-4,TRBV9,CASSVQGGSEKLFF
TRBJ2-3,TRBV20-1,CSATDRAVVAGTSTDTQYF
TRBJ1-1,TRBV6-2/TRBV6-3,CASTHGGTEAFF
NA,TRBV28,CASSRGQKLTYEQYF